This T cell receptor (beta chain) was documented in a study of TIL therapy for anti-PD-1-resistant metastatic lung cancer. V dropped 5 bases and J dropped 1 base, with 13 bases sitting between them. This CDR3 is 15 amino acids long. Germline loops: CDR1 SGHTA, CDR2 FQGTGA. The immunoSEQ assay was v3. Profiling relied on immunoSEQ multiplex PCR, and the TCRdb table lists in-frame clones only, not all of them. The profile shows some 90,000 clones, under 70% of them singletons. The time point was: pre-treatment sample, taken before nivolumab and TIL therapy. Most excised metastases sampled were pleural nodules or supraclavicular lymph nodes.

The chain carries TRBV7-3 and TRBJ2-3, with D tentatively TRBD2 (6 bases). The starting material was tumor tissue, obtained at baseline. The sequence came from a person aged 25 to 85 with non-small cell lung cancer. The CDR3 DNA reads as TGTGCCAGCAGCCCGATGGGACTCCGCACAGATACGCAGTATTTT. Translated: CASSPMGLRTDTQYF. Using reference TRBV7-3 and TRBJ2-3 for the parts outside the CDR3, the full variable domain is GAGVSQTPSNKVTEKGKYVELRCDPISGHTALYWYRQSLGQGPEFLIYFQGTGAADDSGLPNDRFFAVRPEGSVSTLKIQRTERGDSAVYLCASSPMGLRTDTQYFGPGTRLTVL.